One T cell receptor (beta chain) is described in this entry. This clone has more than one count but fewer than ten. The clone's antigen remains unknown. No base quality values were provided; no much bigger clone lies one nucleotide off. The time point label corresponds to: baseline before oral tofacitinib. Peripheral blood and lesional scalp punch biopsies were obtained from patients with alopecia areata. PBMCs were separated by density centrifugation and stained for CD3, CD4 and CD8, after which CD4+ and CD8+ T cells were sorted on a FACSAria. This record comes from a study of CD8+ T cells in alopecia areata (dated by TCRdb to 2017 to 2018). Regarding the complete study: Treated patients were enrolled in an open-label pilot trial of oral tofacitinib, 5 to 10 mg twice daily, for moderate-to-severe alopecia areata. Patients received tofacitinib for 6 to 18 months and were then followed off drug for 6 months to check for delayed response and recurrence. Amplification of TCRbeta CDR3 regions was done by immunoSEQ multiplex PCR using 35 Vbeta forward primers and 13 Jbeta reverse primers. Human TCRbeta sequencing covered scalp tissue and sorted CD4+ and CD8+ peripheral blood T cells from patchy and totalis/universalis alopecia areata patients and healthy controls. Scalp clonality was compared among normal scalp (n=4), patchy alopecia areata scalp (n=8), and alopecia totalis/universalis scalp (n=8). In both human patients and the C3H/HeJ mouse model, the study applied high-throughput TCRbeta sequencing to look at T cell clonal expansion in alopecia areata. RNA was extracted with the PAXgene miRNA kit for fixed scalp, the miRNeasy kit for PBMCs, and the RNeasy kit for mouse skin. Patients on tofacitinib were biopsied at baseline and after 4 and 24 weeks of treatment, and several of the patients also had a later scalp biopsy. Findings and caveats that apply to the study as a whole: Unlike mouse skin, which is dominated by gammadelta T cells, normal human skin has resident alphabeta T cells that are also sequenced, and this complicates analysis of the scalp TCR repertoire. Shared TCR sequences between patients were less evident than in mice, which may be partly attributable to HLA diversity in the patient population. Compared with normal scalp, lesional scalp, particularly in alopecia totalis/universalis, had higher clonality and more expanded CD8+ clones, which suggests antigenic drive.

Trimmed from V: 1 base; trimmed from J: 12 bases; junction bases lacking a gene match: 9. CDR3 length: 15 amino acids, cysteine to phenylalanine. Kept here is only the CDR3 DNA, which spans 45 bases and is read in frame from base 1. In the germline V gene, CDR1 corresponds to SGHTA and CDR2 to FQGNSA. Receptors were amplified or captured by the immunoSEQ multiplex PCR assay. For TCR sequencing, RNA was extracted from every sample and reverse transcribed into cDNA to serve as template. SuperScript III was used for first-strand cDNA synthesis, primed with a 2:1 mix of oligo-dT and random hexamers. A synthetic immune receptor repertoire was used to assess amplification bias, and residual bias was removed computationally. In the paper's pipeline: Raw reads were preprocessed for error removal, and CDR3 was defined according to IMGT conventions as running from the conserved cysteine to phenylalanine. Clonality was computed by normalizing Shannon entropy by log2 of the number of productive unique TCRs and subtracting the result from 1. Whether scalp clones were CD4 or CD8 was inferred by matching scalp TCRbeta sequences against CD4 and CD8 repertoires sorted from blood. Not all clones reach the TCRdb copy of this immuneACCESS table, which keeps in-frame sequences only. Checked studies attribute under half of the gap to unresolved V genes and leave the rest unexplained. V and J calls and clone size follow that table, whereas D and trimming were derived from the DNA. For this sample there are around 250,000 clones; 67% appear just once. Approximately 1.2% of the sample belongs to the ten largest clones.

Sequenced material: CD4+ T cells sorted from blood, taken at week 0. The sequence was obtained from a human donor with alopecia areata. This sequence uses TRBV7-2 and TRBJ1-4; TRBD1 aligns with 9 central bases. The CDR3 loop reads CASSLGSGTGWELFF. The DNA sequence is as follows: TGTGCCAGCAGCTTAGGGTCCGGGACAGGGTGGGAACTGTTTTTT.